This TCR beta chain stems from a study of cytomegalovirus exposure and HLA in healthy donors. The wider study: Among 398 genotyped donors, around 81% fell in the Caucasian-associated ancestry cluster.

Study-wide results and caveats: Many donors shared some public TCRs, even though most TCR sequences were rare. In a later analysis, TCR beta V- and J-gene trimming was associated with a missense DCLRE1C variant.

Worth noting for this clone: Its specificity is unknown.

This PCR relied on a set of 60 Vbeta primers and 13 Jbeta primers. The table came from immunoSEQ multiplex PCR; TCRdb's copy has only in-frame clones and leaves some out. Here the sample spans 190,000 or so clones, roughly four fifths being singletons. Per the germline V gene, CDR1 is SQVTM and CDR2 is ANQGSEA. The CDR3 totals 14 residues. The junction had 11 bases not matched to a gene; V was cut back by 7 bases and J by 3 bases. The clonotype was recovered from a man aged 50 to 60 in good health and CMV-seronegative. The sequencing sample was made of PBMCs. The J gene is TRBJ1-1, the V gene TRBV29-1; 7 bases fit TRBD1. The CDR3 reads CSANRQGWYTEAFF. The DNA for the CDR3 is TGCAGCGCAAACCGACAGGGATGGTACACTGAAGCTTTCTTT.